This entry features one TCR beta chain sequence. The data belong to a study of CD8 T cells in Susac syndrome. There are 11 residues in the CDR3. The V gene end was trimmed by 2 bases and the J gene end by 12 bases; junction bases not matched to a gene: 1. With random hexamers, reverse transcription was performed on about 0.5 to 1 ug of RNA. Amplification of TCR beta CDR3 spanned 54 Vbeta and 13 Jbeta via immunoSEQ multiplex PCR. TCRdb fed the immunoSEQ multiplex PCR reads into MiXCR, producing one record per CDR3 protein. Among 120,000 to 150,000 distinct CDR3 sequences listed, approximately 93% were seen once. Sequencing targeted TCR beta in T cells from blood (CD8+ and CD4+). Controls matched for age and sex were healthy donors. Through negative isolation, CD4+ and CD8+ T cells were obtained, while TEMRA cells were enriched using FACS.

This TCR was recovered from a human donor in good health. V and J are TRBV12-3 or TRBV12-4 and TRBJ2-1; TRBD2 aligns across 7 bases. Sequences were obtained from CD4+ T cells from PBMCs. In nucleotides, the CDR3 is TGTGCCAGCAGTTTAACTAGCGCGCAGTTCTTC. Protein product: CASSLTSAQFF.